This TCR beta chain derives from a study of T cell responses to AZD1222 COVID-19 vaccine. Overall study results and limits: CD4 TCRs associated with vaccination spanned spike, dominating at 160-218 and 743-854. It should be noted that donors were predominantly white British and more often female, and clonal diversity was possibly underestimated.

A note on this clone: Its antigen is unidentified.

Second doses were pooled across both intervals (about 4 or about 12 weeks). The CDR3 is made up of 14 amino acids. Germline CDR1 MNHEY, CDR2 SVGAGI. The V end lost 4 bases, the J end lost 5 bases, and 12 bases lay between the germline ends. Measured with immunoSEQ multiplex PCR; TCRdb has only the in-frame clones, and not every one. The data hold nearly 35,000 clones, with roughly 74% observed a single time. J is TRBJ2-1 and V is TRBV6-5; D is undetermined. The sequencing here drew on peripheral blood, taken 28 days after the second AZD1222 dose. The receptor comes from an adult who received the AZD1222 COVID-19 vaccine. CDR3 amino acids: CASSSGPRHNEQFF. In nucleotides, the CDR3 is TGTGCCAGCAGTTCCGGGCCGCGACACAATGAGCAGTTCTTC.